The source of this T cell receptor (beta chain) is a study of shared clonotypes between healthy human individuals. In regard to this clone: Its antigen is not identified.

Regarding the study as a whole: Represented diversity, genetic and exposure-history alike, was limited by few donors. Clonotypes shared by all four donors outscored non-shared clonotypes in generation probability.

CD8 cells classed as naive were CD45RO-negative and positively selected for CCR7, excluding terminally differentiated effector memory CD45RA+ cells. Some clones are missing from TCRdb's copy, which holds only in-frame ones; the method was immunoSEQ multiplex PCR. The sample lists about 820,000 clones, around 92% occurring once. Source material: naive CD8+ T cells sorted from blood. This receptor was taken from a man younger than 40 in good health.

CDR3 in amino acids: CASSSPGLARLSSYEQYF. For the CDR3, the DNA is TGTGCCAGCAGTTCGCCGGGACTAGCCCGTCTTAGCTCCTACGAGCAGTACTTC. The rearrangement joins TRBV28 to TRBJ2-7; 9 nucleotides align to TRBD2. Per the germline V gene, CDR1 is MDHEN and CDR2 is SYDVKM. Trimming cost V 4 bases and J 0 bases; bases outside gene matches: 13. This CDR3 region has 18 residues.